A single sample gave rise to the 6 T cell receptor beta chains below, sequenced in a study of Ad26.COV2.S vaccination and SARS-CoV-2 variants. Sequencing was performed with immunoSEQ multiplex PCR; in TCRdb, only in-frame clones are kept and a portion is missing. This sample yields 350,000 to 450,000 clones, of which about nine tenths are seen a single time; approximately 1.9% belongs to the top ten. The treatment is: roughly 18 received Ad26.COV2.S at low or high dose, single or two shots; about 5 received placebo; per-sample allocation not given. Vaccine and placebo recipients were sampled on day 63 after the first injection. The sample in question was peripheral blood, obtained in a trial of Ad26.COV2.S vaccine versus placebo. These receptors came from a person between 18 and 59 years old who received the Ad26.COV2.S COVID-19 vaccine or a placebo.

This clone was counted between two and nine times. The chain uses TRBV3-1 (or the pseudogene TRBV3-2) and TRBJ2-2; either TRBD1 or TRBD2 may fit D (6 bases each). CDR3 length: 15 amino acids. Germline V lookup: CDR1 LGHDT, CDR2 YNNKEL (reference sequence). V was clipped by 1 base and J by 5 bases, with 11 bases between them. CDR3 DNA sequence: TGTGCCAGCAGCCAAGGGGGGGCACAGACCGGGGAGCTGTTTTTT. It is translated as CASSQGGAQTGELFF.

The chain links TRBV7-9 to TRBJ2-4; D uncertain. This CDR3 spans 12 amino acids. In germline, CDR1 is SEHNR, CDR2 FQNEAQ (reference sequence). V lost 0 bases and J 8 bases, leaving 5 bases between the germline ends. CDR3 in amino acids: CASSLATDIQYF. Written as DNA, the CDR3 is TGTGCCAGCAGCTTAGCGACGGACATTCAGTACTTC.

This clone appeared a few times. The chain recombines TRBV5-6 with TRBJ1-5, with unresolved D. Trimming left V 0 bases short and J 9 bases short, with 13 bases between. This CDR3 is built from 14 residues. CDR1 and CDR2 (germline): SGHDT, YYEEEE. The CDR3 bases are TGTGCCAGCAGCTTGGTGGCGGCGGGGTCGCCCCAGCATTTT. Translated, it gives CASSLVAAGSPQHF.

As to this clone: A much larger clone lies a single base off, so this may be a read error. V usage is TRBV5-5 and J usage is TRBJ2-2, with 7 bases that match TRBD2. CDR3 length: 12 residues. Germline V gives CDR1 SGHKS, CDR2 YYEKEE (reference sequence). Trimming took 3 bases from V and 7 from J; bases not matched to a gene: 0. The CDR3 DNA sequence: TGTGCCAGCAGCTCGGGGGGCGGGGAGCTGTTTTTT. Its protein product is CASSSGGGELFF.

The CDR3 reads CARDFGLAGGPMETQYF. CDR3 in DNA: TGTGCCCGGGACTTCGGGCTAGCGGGAGGGCCGATGGAGACCCAGTACTTC. The V call is TRBV6-4, the J call TRBJ2-5; 12 bases fit TRBD2. This CDR3 comprises 17 residues. The germline V gene has CDR1 MRHNA and CDR2 SNTAGT. V was clipped by 11 bases and J by 5 bases; unmatched bases: 18.

J is TRBJ2-1 and V is TRBV30; no firm D call. This CDR3 has 15 amino acids. Germline CDR1 GTSNPN, CDR2 SVGIG (reference sequence). V dropped 0 bases and J dropped 9 bases, with 18 bases sitting between them. The CDR3 nucleotides read TGTGCCTGGAGTGTTTTCGGGCAGGTTTCAGTTGAGCAGTTCTTC. Translating it yields CAWSVFGQVSVEQFF.